This record looks at one T cell receptor (beta chain) sequence and its context. Germline-derived CDR1 and CDR2 are LNHDA and SQIVND (reference sequence). The J segment lost 4 bases and the V segment lost 5 bases, leaving 2 bases of the junction unmatched. This CDR3 has 14 amino acids. This entry comes from a study of cytomegalovirus exposure and HLA in healthy donors. Researchers ran the PCR with 60 Vbeta and 13 Jbeta primers. Libraries were prepared by immunoSEQ multiplex PCR; TCRdb keeps only in-frame clonotypes and omits some of them. The sample holds about 170,000 clones, around four fifths seen once.

This sequence originates from a female donor in good health and CMV-seronegative. The sample taken for sequencing was PBMCs. The V gene is TRBV19, the J gene TRBJ1-2, with 12 bases aligning to TRBD1. The DNA of the CDR3 is TGTGCCAGTAGTGGGACAGGGGGCAGCTATGGCTACACCTTC. Its protein product is CASSGTGGSYGYTF.